These T cell receptor beta chains were read from a single sample in a study of blood T cell repertoires in COVID-19. Assay: immunoSEQ multiplex PCR; the TCRdb copy retains only in-frame clones and omits some. The sample has around 200,000 clones; approximately 87% are singletons. The sequenced sample was peripheral blood. The receptors were sampled from a woman under 30 who had recovered from COVID-19. The CDR3 runs from the conserved cysteine through the conserved F or W. D genes are given only for firm matches. Clone sizes are given selectively: once, few, many, or a class where the clone is expanded.

d_gene: TRBD1; v_gene: TRBV29-1; j_gene: TRBJ1-1; abundance: NA; len: 17; CDR3nt: TGCAGCCTAACCGACAGGGCCGGGACAGGGGCTTACGCTGAAGCTTTCTTT; CDR3aa: CSLTDRAGTGAYAEAFF
d_gene: TRBD2; v_gene: TRBV24-1; j_gene: TRBJ2-1; abundance: NA; len: 16; CDR3nt: TGTGCCACCAGTGATTTTTCGGGGGGAGCTAACAATGAGCAGTTCTTC; CDR3aa: CATSDFSGGANNEQFF
d_gene: NA; v_gene: TRBV7-9; j_gene: TRBJ1-2; abundance: once; len: 14; CDR3nt: TGTGCCAGCAGCGCTACTCGGGGGAACTATGGCTACACCTTC; CDR3aa: CASSATRGNYGYTF
d_gene: NA; v_gene: TRBV5-1; j_gene: TRBJ2-1; abundance: NA; len: 16; CDR3nt: TGCGCCAGCAGCCCGGAGGAGGGACAGCTTTACAATGAGCAGTTCTTC; CDR3aa: CASSPEEGQLYNEQFF
d_gene: NA; v_gene: TRBV7-2; j_gene: TRBJ2-6; abundance: NA; len: 16; CDR3nt: TGTGCCAGCAGCTCCGGGACTGGGAATGGGGCCAACGTCCTGACTTTC; CDR3aa: CASSSGTGNGANVLTF
d_gene: TRBD1; v_gene: TRBV7-2; j_gene: TRBJ1-4; abundance: NA; len: 15; CDR3nt: TGTGCCAGCAGCTTAGTAGCGACAGGGCGCGAAAAACTGTTTTTT; CDR3aa: CASSLVATGREKLFF
d_gene: NA; v_gene: TRBV2; j_gene: TRBJ1-5; abundance: once; len: 14; CDR3nt: TGTGCCAGCAGTGAACTTTTAGGGGGTCAGCCCCAGCATTTT; CDR3aa: CASSELLGGQPQHF
d_gene: NA; v_gene: TRBV12-5; j_gene: TRBJ2-5; abundance: NA; len: 12; CDR3nt: TGTGCTAGTGGTCGAAACGGGGAGACCCAGTACTTC; CDR3aa: CASGRNGETQYF
d_gene: NA; v_gene: TRBV4-1; j_gene: TRBJ2-5; abundance: NA; len: 14; CDR3nt: TGCGCCAGCAGCCCAGGGACTTCCCAAGAGACCCAGTACTTC; CDR3aa: CASSPGTSQETQYF
d_gene: TRBD1; v_gene: TRBV3-1/TRBV3-2; j_gene: TRBJ2-3; abundance: NA; len: 16; CDR3nt: TGTGCCAGCAGCCACGAAACAGGGGATCGTGGAGATACGCAGTATTTT; CDR3aa: CASSHETGDRGDTQYF
d_gene: TRBD1; v_gene: TRBV7-9; j_gene: TRBJ2-7; abundance: NA; len: 14; CDR3nt: TGTGCCAGCAGCTCGGGACAGAGCTCCTACGAGCAGTACTTC; CDR3aa: CASSSGQSSYEQYF